These 19 T cell receptor beta chains were all obtained from the same sample, sequenced in a study of T cells expressing NK-cell markers. Each CDR3 protein gets one entry in TCRdb, which reprocessed the 5' RACE reads and gives no DNA. Its table records roughly 300,000 distinct CDR3 sequences. Sequencing was performed on blood T cells: a sorted CD56 or NKG2C T cell subset, CD4+ or CD8+ T cells, or bulk PBMC T cells (not recorded which). The receptors here all came from a woman aged 18 to 69 in good health.

This chain connects TRBV20-1 to TRBJ1-5; TCRdb lists TRBD1, though no DNA is available to test this call. CDR1 and CDR2 from the germline V gene are DFQATT and SNEGSKA (reference sequence). The CDR3 covers 17 residues. This chain's CDR3 is CSARVPQGRGGNQPQHF.

The V gene is TRBV11-2, the J gene TRBJ2-1; TCRdb proposes TRBD2, but this gene call is untestable without DNA. The CDR3 sequence is 18 residues long. The germline V gene encodes CDR1 SGHAT and CDR2 FQNNGV. CDR3 region: CASSRLPRTSGLNNEQFF.

The chain is built from TRBV20-1 and TRBJ2-7; TCRdb gives TRBD1 as the D gene, but with no DNA this cannot be confirmed. The CDR3 loop spans 14 amino acids. Looked up from germline, CDR1 is DFQATT and CDR2 is SNEGSKA (reference sequence). The CDR3 sequence: CSASPPLTLLEQYF.

The chain combines TRBV3-1 with TRBJ2-3; as DNA is missing, the TRBD1 call by TCRdb cannot be tested. Germline values: CDR1 LGHDT, CDR2 YNNKEL (reference sequence). The CDR3 has 16 residues. CDR3 sequence reads: CASSPRTFPSTDTQYF.

V gene TRBV14 combines with J gene TRBJ1-1; TCRdb calls TRBD1, which cannot be checked without DNA. Germline CDR1 reads SGHDN; CDR2 reads FVKESK. CDR3 length equals 16 residues. CDR3 loop: CASSQLPGQGRSEAFF.

CDR3 residues: CASMGGYGYTF. This rearrangement joins TRBV5-6 to TRBJ1-2. Per the germline V gene, CDR1 is SGHDT and CDR2 is YYEEEE. The CDR3 loop spans 11 amino acids.

CDR3 amino acids: CASSFGRNSYNEQFF. The chain combines TRBV6-5 with TRBJ2-1. The CDR3 is 15 residues long. The germline CDR1 and CDR2 sequences are MNHEY and SVGAGI.

The chain combines TRBV18 with TRBJ2-1; with no DNA, the TCRdb D assignment of TRBD2 cannot be verified. This CDR3 comprises 14 residues. Germline V gene sequence: CDR1 KGHSH, CDR2 LQKENI. CDR3 protein: CASSYWGRPNEQFF.

This chain uses TRBV4-1 with TRBJ2-2; TCRdb's assignment of TRBD2 cannot be checked, as there is no DNA. The germline V gene has CDR1 MGHRA and CDR2 YSYEKL. There are 15 residues in the CDR3. The CDR3: CASSLSTRSTGELFF.

The rearrangement uses TRBV3-1 and TRBJ2-1; TCRdb's D gene call, TRBD1, goes unchecked for lack of DNA. The CDR3 length is 15 residues. Germline V lookup: CDR1 LGHDT, CDR2 YNNKEL (reference sequence). CDR3 region: CASSWDRGAYNEQFF.

V and J are TRBV28 and TRBJ2-1. This CDR3 spans 12 amino acids. CDR1 is MDHEN and CDR2 is SYDVKM in the germline V gene. CDR3 protein: CASSLRRVGQFF.

The rearrangement links TRBV7-9 to TRBJ2-1; without DNA, the TCRdb call of TRBD2 cannot be checked. Per the germline V gene, CDR1 is SEHNR and CDR2 is FQNEAQ (reference sequence). The CDR3 length is 12 residues. The CDR3 sequence: CASSPEGNEQFF.

The chain couples TRBV19 to TRBJ2-5; TCRdb's assignment of TRBD2 cannot be checked, as there is no DNA. The CDR3 totals 16 residues. Germline V gene sequence: CDR1 LNHDA, CDR2 SQIVND (reference sequence). CDR3 sequence: CASSFLTSGRQETQYF.

V and J are TRBV5-1 and TRBJ1-1; the D call of TRBD1 rests on TCRdb alone, since no DNA is present to check it. This CDR3 spans 13 amino acids. In germline, CDR1 is SGHRS, CDR2 YFSETQ. CDR3 sequence: CASSLQGAGGAFF. Using reference TRBV5-1 and TRBJ1-1 for the parts outside the CDR3, the full variable domain is KAGVTQTPRYLIKTRGQQVTLSCSPISGHRSVSWYQQTPGQGLQFLFEYFSETQRNKGNFPGRFSGRQFSNSRSEMNVSTLELGDSALYLCASSLQGAGGAFFGQGTRLTVV.

This rearrangement joins TRBV12-3 or TRBV12-4 to TRBJ1-6; TCRdb selects TRBD1, and the lack of DNA leaves this call unchecked. This CDR3 has 14 residues. CDR3 residues: CASTPQGTNSPLHF.

The CDR3 here is CASSQAQGYNSPLHF. The chain couples TRBV4-3 to TRBJ1-6; TCRdb gives TRBD1 as the D gene, but with no DNA this cannot be confirmed. The CDR3 length is 15 residues. Germline assignment: CDR1 LGHNA and CDR2 YSLEER.

This rearrangement joins TRBV19 to TRBJ2-3. Germline V lookup: CDR1 LNHDA, CDR2 SQIVND (reference sequence). This CDR3 comprises 13 residues. This CDR3 reads CASSIWVSDTQYF.

The chain is built from TRBV15 and TRBJ2-7. The CDR3 spans 13 residues. CDR1 and CDR2 (germline): LNHNV, YYDKDF (reference sequence). The CDR3 reads CATSRSFSYEQYF.

The chain is built from TRBV12-3 or TRBV12-4 and TRBJ1-5. This CDR3 contains 13 residues. CDR3 protein: CASSFFVTQPQHF.